These 29 T cell receptor beta chains originate from one sample sequenced in a study of OX40 agonist ivuxolimab in advanced cancers. TCRdb's table, derived via immunoSEQ multiplex PCR, lists solely in-frame clones and lacks some. This table has some 15,000 clones, around 83% appearing once. This specimen was CD4+ or CD8+ T cells sorted from blood, taken in a trial of the OX40 agonist ivuxolimab. The receptors derive from an adult with an advanced solid tumor such as melanoma, head and neck, liver or kidney cancer.

This chain joins TRBV7-3 and TRBJ2-2, with TRBD1 matching 7 bases. J lost 1 base, V lost 5 bases, and 7 bases had no gene match. Germline values: CDR1 SGHTA, CDR2 FQGTGA. This CDR3 region has 16 residues. CDR3: CASSLTWTGNTGELFF. The CDR3 DNA reads TGTGCCAGCAGCCTCACGTGGACAGGGAACACCGGGGAGCTGTTTTTT.

This clone appeared a few times. The rearrangement joins TRBV4-2 to TRBJ2-7; 8 nucleotides agree with TRBD1. Germline V gene lookup returns CDR1 LGHNA and CDR2 YNFKEQ. J gave up 5 bases and V 4 bases, and 7 bases lay outside the gene matches. This CDR3 comprises 14 residues. Written as DNA, the CDR3 is TGTGCCAGCAGCCTAGCAGGGGGCAGGGACGAGCAGTACTTC. Protein sequence: CASSLAGGRDEQYF.

The chain is built from TRBV7-2 and TRBJ1-3; TRBD1 agrees at 7 bases. The CDR3 totals 16 residues. V was pared by 4 bases and J by 0 bases, with 6 bases of the junction left unmatched. CDR1 SGHTA and CDR2 FQGNSA come from the germline V gene. The CDR3 reads CASSSGDSASGNTIYF. As DNA, the CDR3 is TGTGCCAGCAGCTCGGGGGACAGCGCCTCTGGAAACACCATATATTTT.

This clone occurred once. This rearrangement joins TRBV29-1 to TRBJ1-5; the D is unclear. CDR1 SQVTM and CDR2 ANQGSEA come from the germline V gene. V was clipped by 4 bases and J by 7 bases, with 14 bases between them. This CDR3 has 13 residues. The CDR3 reads CSVGLGPGQPQHF. In DNA, the CDR3 is TGCAGCGTTGGGCTAGGGCCCGGGCAGCCCCAGCATTTT.

The rearrangement joins TRBV4-2 to TRBJ2-7; 7 nucleotides agree with TRBD2. The germline gives CDR1 LGHNA, CDR2 YNFKEQ. This CDR3 is 17 amino acids long. After removal of 4 bases from V and 0 bases from J, the junction contained 12 bases not matched to a gene. CDR3 bases: TGTGCCAGCAGCCCCCATGGGGCGGGAGTTAGCTCCTACGAGCAGTACTTC. Its protein is CASSPHGAGVSSYEQYF.

This clone was detected once. The chain employs TRBV29-1 and TRBJ1-1, with D perhaps matching TRBD1 (6 bases). Per germline, CDR1 SQVTM and CDR2 ANQGSEA. The CDR3 is 12 amino acids. V was clipped by 5 bases and J by 2 bases, with 9 bases between them. The DNA for the CDR3 is TGCAGCGTTAGGGGGGTCAACACTGAAGCTTTCTTT. Translating gives CSVRGVNTEAFF. The full variable domain, completed using reference TRBV29-1 and TRBJ1-1, is SAVISQKPSRDICQRGTSLTIQCQVDSQVTMMFWYRQQPGQSLTLIATANQGSEATYESGFVIDKFPISRPNLTFSTLTVSNMSPEDSSIYLCSVRGVNTEAFFGQGTRLTVV.

This clone has only one observation. The V call is TRBV7-9, the J call TRBJ2-1; a weak D match, TRBD2 (5 bases). CDR3 length: 13 residues. V was pared by 1 base and J by 7 bases, with 8 bases between. Per germline, CDR1 SEHNR and CDR2 FQNEAQ (reference sequence). The CDR3 nucleotides read TGTGCCAGCAGCTTAGAATCGGGAAATGAGCAGTTCTTC. It codes for CASSLESGNEQFF.

This rearrangement joins TRBV5-4 to TRBJ2-7, with TRBD1 matching over 10 bases. The junction had 4 bases not matched to a gene; V was cut back by 4 bases and J by 3 bases. The V gene's germline CDR1 is SGHNT and CDR2 YYREEE (reference sequence). CDR3 size: 14 residues. CDR3 nucleotides: TGTGCCAGCAGCCCCGGACAGGGGGACTACGAGCAGTACTTC. As protein: CASSPGQGDYEQYF.

The rearrangement links TRBV6-5 to TRBJ2-5; 10 positions agree with TRBD1. Germline-derived CDR1 and CDR2 are MNHEY and SVGAGI. This CDR3 spans 15 amino acids. V was pared by 2 bases and J by 3 bases, with 3 bases of the junction left unmatched. The CDR3: CASSYLGTGEETQYF. The DNA of the CDR3 is TGTGCCAGCAGTTACCTTGGGACAGGGGAAGAGACCCAGTACTTC.

The CDR3 DNA follows: TGTGCCAGCAGTCGGGGACAGGGACGGACCTATGGCTACACCTTC. Translation gives CASSRGQGRTYGYTF. This rearrangement joins TRBV6-6 to TRBJ1-2; 9 nucleotides line up with TRBD1. CDR1 and CDR2 from the germline V gene are MNHNY and SVGAGI (reference sequence). V shed 5 bases and J 4 bases; nucleotides not matched to a gene: 8. CDR3 length equals 15 residues.

As to this clone: An end of the junction does not agree with germline; a read error may underlie this. The chain employs TRBV4-1 and TRBJ2-1; 7 bases are a match to TRBD2. This CDR3 region has 14 residues. Germline-derived CDR1 and CDR2 are MGHRA and YSYEKL. CDR3 coding DNA: TGTGCCAGCAGCCCTACTGGCGGGAGAGATGAGCAGTTCTTC. It encodes CASSPTGGRDEQFF.

V is TRBV7-2 and J is TRBJ2-1; TRBD2 agrees at 11 bases. This CDR3 has 17 amino acids. The germline V gene encodes CDR1 SGHTA and CDR2 FQGNSA. The trim removed 2 bases at V and 3 bases at J, leaving 6 bases unmatched. CDR3 region: CASSLQGLADFYNEQFF. The DNA of the CDR3 is TGTGCCAGCAGCTTACAGGGACTAGCGGATTTCTACAATGAGCAGTTCTTC. Drawing the rest from reference TRBV7-2 and TRBJ2-1, the complete variable domain is GAGVSQSPSNKVTEKGKDVELRCDPISGHTALYWYRQSLGQGLEFLIYFQGNSAPDKSGLPSDRFSAERTGGSVSTLTIQRTQQEDSAVYLCASSLQGLADFYNEQFFGPGTRLTVL.

This clone came up a few times. The V gene is TRBV6-6, the J gene TRBJ1-1; perhaps TRBD1 as D (6 bases). V lost 5 bases and J lost 7, with 14 bases in between. There are 13 residues in the CDR3. Germline V lookup: CDR1 MNHNY, CDR2 SVGAGI (reference sequence). The DNA for the CDR3 is TGTGCCAGCAGTCCGACGACAGGATTTGAAGCTTTCTTT. Translating gives CASSPTTGFEAFF.

The chain couples TRBV6-6 to TRBJ1-2; no clear D. Germline CDR1 is MNHNY and CDR2 is SVGAGI (reference sequence). Deletions cut 2 bases from V and 1 base from J, with 14 bases between. The CDR3 length is 16 residues. The CDR3 region has the DNA TGTGCCAGCAGTTACGAGGGATCGCCTTTTAACTATGGCTACACCTTC. This sequence encodes CASSYEGSPFNYGYTF.

This chain uses TRBV28 with TRBJ2-7; the match to TRBD2 covers 10 bases. CDR1 is MDHEN, CDR2 SYDVKM, per germline. The CDR3 is made up of 13 amino acids. After removal of 7 bases from V and 1 base from J, the junction contained 1 base not matched to a gene. The CDR3 is CASIAGGSYEQYF. CDR3 DNA sequence: TGTGCCAGCATAGCGGGAGGATCCTACGAGCAGTACTTC.

The V call is TRBV6-6, the J call TRBJ2-1, with 10 bases lining up with TRBD2. The V gene end was trimmed by 9 bases and the J gene end by 6 bases; junction bases not matched to a gene: 8. This CDR3 comprises 14 residues. CDR1 and CDR2 (germline): MNHNY, SVGAGI (reference sequence). CDR3 in amino acids: CASTDWTSGNEQFF. CDR3 nucleotides: TGTGCCAGTACCGATTGGACTAGCGGCAATGAGCAGTTCTTC.

Here the CDR3 DNA reads TGCGCCAGCAGCTTAGACCGCACTGAAGCTTTCTTT. Its protein product is CASSLDRTEAFF. The chain has TRBV5-1 and TRBJ1-1; no reliable D call. The V gene lost 2 bases and the J gene lost 4 bases, with 6 bases spanning the gap. The CDR3 has 12 residues. Germline V gene data show CDR1 as SGHRS and CDR2 as YFSETQ.

The chain carries TRBV7-9 and TRBJ2-6; TRBD1 or TRBD2 may be the D gene (6 bases each). The CDR3 runs 18 residues. Germline CDR1 SEHNR, CDR2 FQNEAQ (reference sequence). V lost 7 bases to trimming and J lost 1 base, with 20 bases between them. Here the CDR3 DNA reads TGTGCCAGCACCAGTTTAGGGGGGACACCTTCTGGGGCCAACGTCCTGACTTTC. Its translation is CASTSLGGTPSGANVLTF.

This chain links TRBV28 with TRBJ2-7; 10 bases map to TRBD2. The CDR3 runs 17 residues. Germline lookup yields CDR1 MDHEN and CDR2 SYDVKM. After removal of 3 bases from V and 4 bases from J, the junction contained 12 bases not matched to a gene. CDR3: CASSFDVNSGRAYEQYF. CDR3 bases: TGTGCCAGCAGTTTCGACGTTAACAGCGGGAGGGCTTACGAGCAGTACTTC.

The genes are TRBV6-6 and TRBJ2-7; 8 bases are a match to TRBD2. Germline trimming cut 5 bases from V and 3 bases from J; bases unmatched to any gene: 12. The CDR3 loop spans 16 amino acids. The V gene's germline CDR1 is MNHNY and CDR2 SVGAGI (reference sequence). This CDR3 is CASSLTLTSVNYEQYF. The CDR3 DNA reads TGTGCCAGCAGTCTCACCTTGACTAGCGTAAACTACGAGCAGTACTTC.

This chain connects TRBV6-5 to TRBJ2-7; 9 positions match TRBD1. Looked up from germline, CDR1 is MNHEY and CDR2 is SVGAGI. With 10 bases clipped from V and 6 bases from J, the junction kept 13 bases outside the gene matches. The CDR3 is made up of 14 amino acids. The CDR3 nucleotides are TGTGCCATTAGACTGGGACAGGGACGGGGCGAGCAGTACTTC. It codes for CAIRLGQGRGEQYF.

This chain links TRBV9 with TRBJ2-5, with D unclear. The V end lost 0 bases, the J end lost 7 bases, and 10 bases lay between the germline ends. CDR3 length: 13 amino acids. Looked up from germline, CDR1 is SGDLS and CDR2 is YYNGEE. The CDR3 here is CASSVGSPGTQYF. The CDR3 DNA follows: TGTGCCAGCAGCGTAGGTTCCCCCGGGACCCAGTACTTC.

This clone came up a few times. The chain carries TRBV4-3 and TRBJ2-7, with D perhaps assigned TRBD1 or TRBD2 (5 bases each). The CDR3 sequence is 17 residues long. V lost 0 bases to trimming and J lost 3 bases, with 18 bases between them. Germline V gene sequence: CDR1 LGHNA, CDR2 YSLEER. The CDR3 DNA sequence: TGCGCCAGCAGCCAAGAATGGGGGAGACTAACCTACTACGAGCAGTACTTC. This codes for CASSQEWGRLTYYEQYF.

The genes are TRBV5-4 and TRBJ2-1; maybe TRBD1 (5 bases). CDR1 and CDR2 from the germline V gene are SGHNT and YYREEE (reference sequence). V dropped 7 bases and J dropped 5 bases, with 10 bases sitting between them. The CDR3 covers 12 residues. The CDR3 region is CASEGVDNEQFF. CDR3 DNA sequence: TGTGCCAGCGAAGGGGTTGACAATGAGCAGTTCTTC.

The chain links TRBV7-3 to TRBJ2-1; D perhaps matches TRBD2 (6 bases). Deletions cut 3 bases from V and 13 bases from J, with 13 bases between. Germline V gene data show CDR1 as SGHTA and CDR2 as FQGTGA. The CDR3 contains 12 residues. The CDR3 DNA sequence: TGTGCCAGCAGCTTTGCTAGCGCGGATCAGTTCTTC. Its protein product is CASSFASADQFF.

The V gene is TRBV27, the J gene TRBJ2-7; TRBD1 matches 8 bases. Germline V gene sequence: CDR1 MNHEY, CDR2 SMNVEV (reference sequence). Trimming took 4 bases from V and 2 from J; bases not matched to a gene: 4. There are 14 residues in the CDR3. Here the CDR3 DNA reads TGTGCCAGCAGTTACGAGACAGGGGCCTACGAGCAGTACTTC. Its protein product is CASSYETGAYEQYF.

The V gene is TRBV19, the J gene TRBJ2-7; no clear D. V was trimmed by 5 bases and J by 4 bases, leaving 15 bases between them. Germline CDR1 LNHDA, CDR2 SQIVND (reference sequence). The CDR3 consists of 14 residues. The CDR3 here is CASSPPGSRYEQYF. The DNA for the CDR3 is TGTGCCAGTAGTCCTCCGGGCAGTAGGTACGAGCAGTACTTC.

The V and J genes are TRBV10-3 and TRBJ2-1, with 12 bases that match TRBD2. V shed 11 bases and J 10 bases; nucleotides not matched to a gene: 15. The length of the CDR3 is 15 residues. CDR1 and CDR2 from the germline V gene are ENHRY and SYGVKD. CDR3 sequence: CAANARRLAGEEQFF. The CDR3 DNA reads TGTGCCGCAAACGCGAGAAGACTAGCGGGAGAGGAGCAGTTCTTC.

The chain combines TRBV19 with TRBJ2-1, with 7 nucleotides matching TRBD2. Germline trimming cut 0 bases from V and 5 bases from J; bases unmatched to any gene: 1. Germline V gene lookup returns CDR1 LNHDA and CDR2 SQIVND (reference sequence). The CDR3 loop spans 14 amino acids. CDR3 DNA: TGTGCCAGTAGTATAGATACTAGCGACAATGAGCAGTTCTTC. Protein product: CASSIDTSDNEQFF.